The source of this TCR beta chain is a study of blood T cell repertoires in COVID-19. About the research overall: PBMCs, B-cell-depleted T cells, or T cells were the source of the cDNA or gDNA that made up the material.

Study processing details: Counts of nucleated cells, estimated from reference gene primer amplification, were obtained. The protocol was immunoSEQ multiplex PCR, while the TCRdb copy is restricted to in-frame clones and leaves out a portion. V and J calls and clone size are copied from that table; D and trimming were computed from the DNA. The data contain about 240,000 clones, more than 85% of them singletons. The germline V and J ends were trimmed by 1 base and 3 bases, with 10 bases remaining between them. The CDR3 contains 14 residues. Germline CDR1 and CDR2: MNHEY and SVGEGT. Sequencing was carried out using peripheral blood. This rearrangement joins TRBV6-2 or TRBV6-3 to TRBJ2-7, with D perhaps TRBD1 (6 bases). The origin of this receptor is a woman aged 65 to 85 with active or convalescent COVID-19. The CDR3 region is CASSYLGQNYEQYF. The CDR3 bases are TGTGCCAGCAGTTACTTAGGACAGAACTACGAGCAGTACTTC.